This T cell receptor (beta chain) was sequenced for a study of Ad26.COV2.S vaccination and SARS-CoV-2 variants. In the study overall: Each vaccinee took Ad26.COV2.S intramuscularly, once or twice 56 days apart.

The treatment here: around 19 received Ad26.COV2.S at low or high dose, single or two shots; 5 received placebo; per-sample allocation not given. Vaccine and placebo recipients were sampled on day 63 after the first injection. Recruitment in Boston yielded a donor of adult age, 18-55 years. In the vaccine, an Ad26 vector expressed the SARS-CoV-2 spike of the Wuhan strain. Only in-frame clones appear in the TCRdb table, and some are missing; sequencing was by immunoSEQ multiplex PCR. The sample carries 300,000 to 350,000 clones, over 80% recorded once. Trimming removed 6 bases at V and 8 bases at J, with 10 bases between. There are 12 residues in the CDR3.

This TCR came from a person aged 18-60 years who received the Ad26.COV2.S COVID-19 vaccine or a placebo. The rearrangement joins TRBV12-3 or TRBV12-4 to TRBJ2-2; D is undetermined. This specimen consisted of peripheral blood, obtained in a trial of Ad26.COV2.S vaccine versus placebo. The DNA of the CDR3 is TGTGCCAGCAGCCGACCCGAGGGGGAGCTGTTTTTT. This encodes CASSRPEGELFF.